These 16 T cell receptor beta chains originate from one sample sequenced in a study of T cell clones after liver transplantation. Clones were sequenced by immunoSEQ multiplex PCR, and TCRdb holds only the in-frame ones, with some missing. The table has some 59,000 clones, 65% to 75% seen once. The sequenced sample was CD4+ T cells from blood, obtained before liver transplant. These receptors came from a human donor who received a liver transplant.

The chain employs TRBV9 and TRBJ1-2; 8 nucleotides agree with TRBD1. Germline trimming cut 0 bases from V and 8 bases from J; bases unmatched to any gene: 6. Germline V gene sequence: CDR1 SGDLS, CDR2 YYNGEE. There are 14 residues in the CDR3. The CDR3 DNA sequence: TGTGCCAGCAGCGTAGAATGGACAGGGATAGGCTACACCTTC. Protein sequence: CASSVEWTGIGYTF.

For the CDR3, the DNA is TGTGCCAGCAGCTTTGAACGCAGGGGTTCGGGGGAGCAGTACTTC. This encodes CASSFERRGSGEQYF. The chain recombines TRBV5-6 with TRBJ2-7; possible D gene TRBD1, 6 bases. The V end lost 2 bases, the J end lost 7 bases, and 19 bases lay between the germline ends. The CDR3 has 15 amino acids. Germline V gene lookup returns CDR1 SGHDT and CDR2 YYEEEE.

The rearrangement links TRBV5-4 to TRBJ1-4, with TRBD1 identical over 10 bases. The CDR3 covers 15 residues. The V gene's germline CDR1 is SGHNT and CDR2 YYREEE (reference sequence). V shed 1 base and J 8 bases; nucleotides not matched to a gene: 5. The CDR3 here is CASSLFGQGGEKLFF. The CDR3, as DNA: TGTGCCAGCAGCTTGTTCGGACAGGGGGGGGAAAAACTGTTTTTT.

The CDR3 loop reads CASSVRTGIKNIQYF. The CDR3 DNA is TGTGCCAGCAGCGTGAGGACAGGGATTAAAAACATTCAGTACTTC. The V call is TRBV2, the J call TRBJ2-4; 8 bases line up with TRBD1. Germline CDR1 is SNHLY and CDR2 is FYNNEI. The CDR3 covers 15 residues. V lost 6 bases, J lost 4 bases, and 8 bases stayed unmatched.

V usage is TRBV6-1 and J usage is TRBJ1-5; a possible D gene is TRBD1 (5 bases). The V end was cut by 3 bases, the J end by 7 bases, with 13 bases between. The germline V gene encodes CDR1 MNHNS and CDR2 SASEGT. The CDR3 loop spans 14 amino acids. The CDR3 reads CASSERQGGQPQHF. The DNA of the CDR3 is TGTGCCAGCAGTGAGAGGCAGGGAGGGCAGCCCCAGCATTTT.

The rearrangement joins TRBV28 to TRBJ2-7, with 7 bases fitting TRBD1. V dropped 3 bases and J dropped 9; count of bases not matched to a gene: 14. CDR1 and CDR2 from the germline V gene are MDHEN and SYDVKM. The CDR3 runs to 15 residues. The CDR3 DNA is TGTGCCAGCAGTTTTAGGGGGCTAATTTCGAGCGGGCAGTACTTC. Residues: CASSFRGLISSGQYF. The full variable domain, its missing parts supplied by reference TRBV28 and TRBJ2-7, is DVKVTQSSRYLVKRTGEKVFLECVQDMDHENMFWYRQDPGLGLRLIYFSYDVKMKEKGDIPEGYSVSREKKERFSLILESASTNQTSMYLCASSFRGLISSGQYFGPGTRLTVT.

Concerning this clone: Other DNA variants within this sample encode the same CDR3. V is TRBV7-2 and J is TRBJ2-5; D call uncertain. Trimming took 1 base from V and 5 from J, leaving 5 bases between them. CDR3 length: 12 residues. Looked up from germline, CDR1 is SGHTA and CDR2 is FQGNSA. The CDR3 DNA reads TGTGCCAGCAGCTTAGGTGAGGAGACCCAGTACTTC. Its protein is CASSLGEETQYF.

This clone was seen more than once but under ten times. The J gene is TRBJ2-7, the V gene TRBV7-2, with D possibly matching TRBD1 (6 bases). Germline CDR1 SGHTA, CDR2 FQGNSA. The V end was cut by 3 bases, the J end by 5 bases, with 14 bases between. The CDR3 runs 14 residues. The DNA of the CDR3 is TGTGCCAGCAGCTTTCGTGGGGGCGCTAACGAGCAGTACTTC. It specifies CASSFRGGANEQYF.

V gene TRBV19 combines with J gene TRBJ2-2; 9 bases fit TRBD1. This CDR3 is 16 amino acids long. V shed 2 bases and J 5 bases; nucleotides not matched to a gene: 6. The V gene's germline CDR1 is LNHDA and CDR2 SQIVND (reference sequence). The CDR3 protein is CASSILRTGVTGELFF. The CDR3 DNA follows: TGTGCCAGTAGTATACTACGGACAGGGGTTACCGGGGAGCTGTTTTTT.

This chain links TRBV28 with TRBJ1-1; 8 bases are a match to TRBD1. Trimming at V came to 7 bases and at J to 1 base, leaving 5 bases not matched to a gene. The CDR3 has 14 residues. In germline, CDR1 is MDHEN, CDR2 SYDVKM. The DNA of the CDR3 is TGTGCCAGCATTATACAGGGGGGGAACACTGAAGCTTTCTTT. Amino acids: CASIIQGGNTEAFF. The full variable domain, its missing parts supplied by reference TRBV28 and TRBJ1-1, is DVKVTQSSRYLVKRTGEKVFLECVQDMDHENMFWYRQDPGLGLRLIYFSYDVKMKEKGDIPEGYSVSREKKERFSLILESASTNQTSMYLCASIIQGGNTEAFFGQGTRLTVV.

This chain links TRBV21-1 with TRBJ1-2; TRBD1, the table's D call, lacks a check against the DNA. TRBV21-1 is a pseudogene locus. There are 13 residues in the CDR3. The CDR3 region has the DNA TGTGCCAGCGGCCTATACAGCAACTATGGCTACACCTTC. The encoded protein is CASGLYSNYGYTF.

The chain joins TRBV6-6 to TRBJ2-1; 9 bases fit TRBD2. J was trimmed by 8 bases and V by 8 bases; bases with no gene match: 13. The CDR3 runs 15 residues. CDR1 MNHNY and CDR2 SVGAGI come from the germline V gene (reference sequence). The CDR3 bases are TGTGCCAGCGTGGAACGGACTAGCGATATGCATGAGCAGTTCTTC. It yields the protein CASVERTSDMHEQFF.

The chain recombines TRBV7-3 with TRBJ2-5; TRBD1 matches 10 bases. The germline V gene encodes CDR1 SGHTA and CDR2 FQGTGA. The CDR3 runs to 16 residues. V dropped 4 bases and J dropped 5; count of bases not matched to a gene: 10. In DNA, the CDR3 is TGTGCCAGCAGCTCGGGACAGGGGACGGTTGCGGAGACCCAGTACTTC. Translated: CASSSGQGTVAETQYF.

This clone was observed a handful of times. V usage is TRBV7-3 and J usage is TRBJ1-3; 7 bases line up with TRBD1. Germline assignment: CDR1 SGHTA and CDR2 FQGTGA. V was clipped by 5 bases and J by 8 bases; unmatched bases: 6. CDR3 length: 13 amino acids. The CDR3 loop is CASSPRQGHTIYF. The CDR3 coding sequence is TGTGCCAGCAGCCCACGACAGGGACACACCATATATTTT.

The chain joins TRBV6-6 to TRBJ1-5, with 7 bases fitting TRBD1. The V segment lost 2 bases and the J segment 7 bases; nucleotides outside the gene matches: 8. The CDR3 consists of 15 residues. In germline, CDR1 is MNHNY, CDR2 SVGAGI (reference sequence). The CDR3 reads CASSYPRQGGQPQHF. CDR3 coding DNA: TGTGCCAGCAGTTACCCGCGACAGGGCGGGCAGCCCCAGCATTTT.

The V gene is TRBV11-2, the J gene TRBJ2-7; D perhaps matches TRBD1 (6 bases). Germline assignment: CDR1 SGHAT and CDR2 FQNNGV. The CDR3 totals 15 residues. Trimming took off 5 bases at V and 7 bases at J, with 21 bases between the two ends. The CDR3 nucleotides are TGTGCCAGCAGCACCAATCCGACAGGTTCGGAGGAGCAGTACTTC. This codes for CASSTNPTGSEEQYF. Complete variable domain (other parts from reference TRBV11-2 and TRBJ2-7): EAGVAQSPRYKIIEKRQSVAFWCNPISGHATLYWYQQILGQGPKLLIQFQNNGVVDDSQLPKDRFSAERLKGVDSTLKIQPAKLEDSAVYLCASSTNPTGSEEQYFGPGTRLTVT.